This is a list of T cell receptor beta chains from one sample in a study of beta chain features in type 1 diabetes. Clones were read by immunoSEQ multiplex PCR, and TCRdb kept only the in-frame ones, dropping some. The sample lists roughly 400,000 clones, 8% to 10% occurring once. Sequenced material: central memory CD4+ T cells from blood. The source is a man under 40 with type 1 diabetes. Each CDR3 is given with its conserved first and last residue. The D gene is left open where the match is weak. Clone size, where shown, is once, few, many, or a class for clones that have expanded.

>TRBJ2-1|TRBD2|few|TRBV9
CASSVEGPSGSVYEQFF
TGTGCCAGCAGCGTAGAGGGACCTAGCGGGAGTGTTTATGAGCAGTTCTTC
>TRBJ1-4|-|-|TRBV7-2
CASSFRGVREKLFF
TGTGCCAGCAGCTTTCGGGGGGTCAGGGAAAAACTGTTTTTT
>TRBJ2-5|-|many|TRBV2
CASSAGYDGETQYF
TGTGCCAGCAGTGCCGGGTACGACGGGGAGACCCAGTACTTC
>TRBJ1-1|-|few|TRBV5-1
CASSHEGPGEAFF
TGCGCCAGCAGCCATGAGGGCCCCGGGGAAGCTTTCTTT
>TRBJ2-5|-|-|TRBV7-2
CASSLENYSTETQYF
TGTGCCAGCAGCTTAGAGAACTACTCCACAGAGACCCAGTACTTC
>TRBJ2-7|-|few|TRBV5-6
CASSLREPYEQYF
TGTGCCAGCAGCTTGAGGGAGCCCTACGAGCAGTACTTC
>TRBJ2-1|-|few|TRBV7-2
CASSLAFGEQFF
TGTGCCAGCAGCTTAGCGTTCGGTGAGCAGTTCTTC
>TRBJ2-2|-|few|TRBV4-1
CASSQDAWDNTGELFF
TGCGCCAGCAGCCAAGACGCGTGGGACAACACCGGGGAGCTGTTTTTT
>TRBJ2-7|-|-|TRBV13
CASSSTGRLPHNEQYF
TGTGCCAGCAGTTCTACAGGGCGCCTACCCCATAACGAGCAGTACTTC
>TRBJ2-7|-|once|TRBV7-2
CASSQGATDYEQYF
TGTGCCAGCAGCCAAGGTGCCACAGACTACGAGCAGTACTTC
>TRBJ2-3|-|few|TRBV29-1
CSGRGRTTDTQYF
TGCAGCGGGAGGGGACGAACCACAGATACGCAGTATTTT
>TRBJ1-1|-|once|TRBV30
CAWRRGQGGTEAFF
TGTGCCTGGAGGCGGGGGCAGGGCGGCACTGAAGCTTTCTTT
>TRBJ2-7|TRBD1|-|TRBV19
CASSPPHRGLGYGQYF
TGTGCCAGTAGTCCTCCCCACAGGGGCCTGGGGTACGGGCAGTACTTC
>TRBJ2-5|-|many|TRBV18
CASSPDSQETQYF
TGTGCCAGCTCACCGGACAGCCAAGAGACCCAGTACTTC
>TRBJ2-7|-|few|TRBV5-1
CASSFFSRGSSYEQYF
TGCGCCAGCAGCTTTTTCAGTCGCGGAAGCTCCTACGAGCAGTACTTC
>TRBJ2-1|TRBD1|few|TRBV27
CASKGQAAGEQFF
TGTGCCAGCAAGGGACAGGCCGCCGGGGAGCAGTTCTTC
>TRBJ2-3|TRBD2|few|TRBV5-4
CASSLDREGTQYF
TGTGCCAGCAGCTTAGATCGGGAGGGTACGCAGTATTTT
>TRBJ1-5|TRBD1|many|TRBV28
CASSYRGRVDQPQHF
TGTGCCAGCAGTTACAGGGGGCGAGTTGATCAGCCCCAGCATTTT
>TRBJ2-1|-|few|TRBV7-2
CASSFGSRNEQFF
TGTGCCAGCAGCTTTGGGAGCCGCAATGAGCAGTTCTTC
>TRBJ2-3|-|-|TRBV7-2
CASSLMAGRPDTQYF
TGTGCCAGCAGCTTAATGGCGGGAAGGCCAGATACGCAGTATTTT
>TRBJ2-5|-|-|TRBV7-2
CASSSTGTPETQYF
TGTGCCAGCAGCTCGACCGGGACACCGGAGACCCAGTACTTC
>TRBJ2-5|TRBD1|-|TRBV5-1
CASSGGQGHQETQYF
TGCGCCAGCAGCGGGGGACAGGGGCATCAAGAGACCCAGTACTTC
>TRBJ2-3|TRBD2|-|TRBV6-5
CASSYSMRGADTQYF
TGTGCCAGCAGTTACTCGATGCGGGGGGCAGATACGCAGTATTTT
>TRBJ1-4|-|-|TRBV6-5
CASSYSTGAGNEKLFF
TGTGCCAGCAGTTACTCGACGGGGGCGGGAAATGAAAAACTGTTTTTT